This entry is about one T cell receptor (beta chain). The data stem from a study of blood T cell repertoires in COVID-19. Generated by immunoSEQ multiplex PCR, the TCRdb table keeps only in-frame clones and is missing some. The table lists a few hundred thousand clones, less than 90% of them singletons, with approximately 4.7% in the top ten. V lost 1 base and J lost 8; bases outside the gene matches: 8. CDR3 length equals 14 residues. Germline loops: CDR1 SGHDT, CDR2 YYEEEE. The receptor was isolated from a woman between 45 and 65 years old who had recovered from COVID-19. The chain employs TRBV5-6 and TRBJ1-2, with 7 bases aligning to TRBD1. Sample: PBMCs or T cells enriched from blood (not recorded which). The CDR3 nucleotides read TGTGCCAGCAGCTTGTGGCACAGGGGAGACGGCTACACCTTC. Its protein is CASSLWHRGDGYTF. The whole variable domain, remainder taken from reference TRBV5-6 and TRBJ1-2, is DAGVTQSPTHLIKTRGQQVTLRCSPKSGHDTVSWYQQALGQGPQFIFQYYEEEERQRGNFPDRFSGHQFPNYSSELNVNALLLGDSALYLCASSLWHRGDGYTFGSGTRLTVV.